The 6 T cell receptor beta chains given below trace back to one sample, sequenced in a study of cytomegalovirus exposure and HLA in healthy donors. Amplification used 60 Vbeta primers and 13 Jbeta primers. Profiling relied on immunoSEQ multiplex PCR, and the TCRdb table lists in-frame clones only, not all of them. The data show over 150,000 clones, around 80% seen once. The specimen sequenced was PBMCs. The receptors originated from a young man in good health and CMV-seropositive.

This clone turned up a few times. The chain combines TRBV27 with TRBJ1-4; 8 bases line up with TRBD1. Per the germline V gene, CDR1 is MNHEY and CDR2 is SMNVEV (reference sequence). The CDR3 spans 18 residues. J was trimmed by 2 bases and V by 4 bases; bases with no gene match: 12. The CDR3 coding sequence is TGTGCCAGCAGTTCCCACCTGGACAGGGTCGGTACTAATGAAAAACTGTTTTTT. Encoded protein: CASSSHLDRVGTNEKLFF.

The gene calls are TRBV5-1 and TRBJ2-7; 9 positions match TRBD2. Germline CDR1 SGHRS, CDR2 YFSETQ. The CDR3 is 16 residues long. J was trimmed by 7 bases and V by 4 bases; bases with no gene match: 15. CDR3 in DNA: TGCGCCAGCAGCACCATGGCGGGAGGGCTACCGGGGGAGCAGTACTTC. Translation: CASSTMAGGLPGEQYF.

This rearrangement joins TRBV7-9 to TRBJ2-7; D perhaps matches TRBD1 (6 bases). This CDR3 has 11 residues. V was cut by 5 bases and J by 4 bases, with 6 bases left in between. The V gene's germline CDR1 is SEHNR and CDR2 FQNEAQ (reference sequence). The DNA for the CDR3 is TGTGCCAGCAGCACAGGGTACGAGCAGTACTTC. Amino acid sequence: CASSTGYEQYF. Variable domain in full (rest from reference TRBV7-9 and TRBJ2-7): DTGVSQNPRHKITKRGQNVTFRCDPISEHNRLYWYRQTLGQGPEFLTYFQNEAQLEKSRLLSDRFSAERPKGSFSTLEIQRTEQGDSAMYLCASSTGYEQYFGPGTRLTVT.

The rearrangement joins TRBV27 to TRBJ1-1; TRBD1 is a possible D gene (5 bases). Between the trimmed V and J ends, which lost 3 bases and 0 bases, there was a span of 14 bases. Germline V gives CDR1 MNHEY, CDR2 SMNVEV (reference sequence). The CDR3 spans 16 residues. DNA for the CDR3: TGTGCCAGCAGTTTTAAGAGCGGGGCGGTGAACACTGAAGCTTTCTTT. Translated, it gives CASSFKSGAVNTEAFF.

This clone has more than one count but fewer than ten. The genes are TRBV10-1 and TRBJ2-3; 8 nucleotides line up with TRBD1. Looked up from germline, CDR1 is WNHNN and CDR2 is SYGVQD (reference sequence). The CDR3 totals 18 residues. V was pared by 0 bases and J by 2 bases, with 10 bases of the junction left unmatched. CDR3 DNA: TGCGCCAGCAGTGAGTCGAACCCAGGGGGACAGGCCACAGATACGCAGTATTTT. It translates to CASSESNPGGQATDTQYF.

This chain uses TRBV10-1 with TRBJ1-3, with D hard to call. CDR1 is WNHNN, CDR2 SYGVQD, per germline (reference sequence). The CDR3 extends over 18 amino acids. V lost 6 bases and J 0 bases, leaving 21 bases between the germline ends. CDR3 sequence: CASSLSRLGPRSGNTIYF. The CDR3 DNA sequence: TGCGCCAGCAGCCTGTCCCGTCTAGGCCCACGCTCTGGAAACACCATATATTTT.